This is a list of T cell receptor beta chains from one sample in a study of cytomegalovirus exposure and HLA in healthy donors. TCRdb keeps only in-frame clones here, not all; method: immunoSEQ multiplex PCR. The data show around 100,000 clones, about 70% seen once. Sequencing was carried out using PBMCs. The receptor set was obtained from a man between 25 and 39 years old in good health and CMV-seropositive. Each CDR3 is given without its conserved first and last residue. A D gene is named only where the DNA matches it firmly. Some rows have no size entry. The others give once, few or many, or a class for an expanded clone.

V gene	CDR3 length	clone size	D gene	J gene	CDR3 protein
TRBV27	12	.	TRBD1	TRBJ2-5	ASSMGQGRETQY
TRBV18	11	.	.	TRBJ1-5	ASSPRLNQPQH
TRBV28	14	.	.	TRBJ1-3	ASSFPSTAPGNTIY
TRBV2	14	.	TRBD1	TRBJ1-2	ASSSKGDSSNYGYT
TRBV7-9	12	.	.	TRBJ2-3	ASSEELGTDTQY
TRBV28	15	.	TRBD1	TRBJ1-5	ASSLIAGTASNQPQH
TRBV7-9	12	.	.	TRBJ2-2	ASSLDRNTGELF
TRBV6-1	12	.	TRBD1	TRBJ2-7	ASSTGTGSPEQY
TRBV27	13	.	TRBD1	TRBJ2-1	ASSFRGTGYNEQF
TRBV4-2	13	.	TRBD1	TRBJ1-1	ASSQDRDGDTEAF
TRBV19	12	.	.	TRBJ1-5	ASSYDSHNQPQH
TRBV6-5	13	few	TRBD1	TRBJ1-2	ASSYGQGINYGYT
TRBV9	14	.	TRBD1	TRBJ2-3	ASSVEGTGATDTQY
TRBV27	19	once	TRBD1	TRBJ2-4	ASSKTITTGTTSLAKNIQY
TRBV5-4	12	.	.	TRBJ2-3	ASSYPGSGNTQY
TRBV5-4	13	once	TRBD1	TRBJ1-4	ASSLSTGANEKLF
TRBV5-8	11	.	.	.	ASRGGQPYEQY
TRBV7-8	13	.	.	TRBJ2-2	ASRSSAVSSGELF
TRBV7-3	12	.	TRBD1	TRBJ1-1	ASAPGPGGAEAF
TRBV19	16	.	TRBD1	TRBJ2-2	ASSTLDRGSFNTGELF
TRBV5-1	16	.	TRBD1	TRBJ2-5	ASSSSRPGTGFRETQY
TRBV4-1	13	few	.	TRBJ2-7	ASSQGQDSSYEQY
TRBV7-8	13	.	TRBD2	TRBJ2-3	ASSFGLAGGNTQY
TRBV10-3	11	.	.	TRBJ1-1	AISAILNTEAF